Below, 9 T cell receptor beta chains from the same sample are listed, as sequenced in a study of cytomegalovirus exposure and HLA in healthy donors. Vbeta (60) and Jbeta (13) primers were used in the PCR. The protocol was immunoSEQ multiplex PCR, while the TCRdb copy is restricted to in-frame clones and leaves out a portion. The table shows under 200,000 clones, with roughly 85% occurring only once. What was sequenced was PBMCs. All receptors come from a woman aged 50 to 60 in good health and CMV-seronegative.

This CDR3 is CASSQGALGVLGLYEQYF. CDR3 in DNA: TGCGCCAGCAGCCAAGGGGCCCTAGGAGTATTGGGACTCTACGAGCAGTACTTC. The chain combines TRBV4-1 with TRBJ2-7, with D perhaps matching TRBD2 (6 bases). In germline, CDR1 is MGHRA, CDR2 YSYEKL. V was clipped by 1 base and J by 3 bases, with 22 bases between them. The CDR3 contains 18 residues.

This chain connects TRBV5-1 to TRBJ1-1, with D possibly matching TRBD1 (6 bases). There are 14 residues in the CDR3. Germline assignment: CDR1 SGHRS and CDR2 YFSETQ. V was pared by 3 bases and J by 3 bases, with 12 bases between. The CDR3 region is CASSSQGSYTEAFF. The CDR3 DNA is TGCGCCAGCAGCTCACAGGGTTCGTACACTGAAGCTTTCTTT.

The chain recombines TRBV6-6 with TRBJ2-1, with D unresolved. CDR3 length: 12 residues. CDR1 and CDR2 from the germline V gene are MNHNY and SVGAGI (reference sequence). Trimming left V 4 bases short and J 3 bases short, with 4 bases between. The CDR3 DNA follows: TGTGCCAGCAGTTCATTCTACAATGAGCAGTTCTTC. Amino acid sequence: CASSSFYNEQFF.

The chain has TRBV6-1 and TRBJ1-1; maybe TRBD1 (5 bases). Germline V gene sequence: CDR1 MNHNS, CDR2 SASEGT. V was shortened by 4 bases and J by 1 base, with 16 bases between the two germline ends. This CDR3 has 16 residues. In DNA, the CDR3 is TGTGCCAGCAGTGGGGCTATGGAGGGGTGGAACACTGAAGCTTTCTTT. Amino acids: CASSGAMEGWNTEAFF.

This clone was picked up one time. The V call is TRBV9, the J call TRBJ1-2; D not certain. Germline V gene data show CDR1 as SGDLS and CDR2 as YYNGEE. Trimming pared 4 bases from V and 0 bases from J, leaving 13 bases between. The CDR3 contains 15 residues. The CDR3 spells CASSSSSPANYGYTF. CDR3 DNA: TGTGCCAGCAGCTCCTCCTCCCCAGCTAACTATGGCTACACCTTC.

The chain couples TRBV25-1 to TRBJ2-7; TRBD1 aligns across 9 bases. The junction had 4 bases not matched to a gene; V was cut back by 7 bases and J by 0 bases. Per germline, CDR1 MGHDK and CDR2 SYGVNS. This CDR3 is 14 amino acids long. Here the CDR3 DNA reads TGTGCCAGCACCAAACAGGGGGCCTCCTACGAGCAGTACTTC. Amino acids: CASTKQGASYEQYF.

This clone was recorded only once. DNA for the CDR3: TGTGCCTGGAGTGTACAACTAGCTGGGCACAATGAGCAGTTCTTC. This encodes CAWSVQLAGHNEQFF. The J gene is TRBJ2-1, the V gene TRBV30; TRBD2 is a possible D gene (6 bases). Trimming stripped 0 bases from V and 5 bases from J, with 14 bases between. Germline V gene data show CDR1 as GTSNPN and CDR2 as SVGIG (reference sequence). This CDR3 region has 15 residues.

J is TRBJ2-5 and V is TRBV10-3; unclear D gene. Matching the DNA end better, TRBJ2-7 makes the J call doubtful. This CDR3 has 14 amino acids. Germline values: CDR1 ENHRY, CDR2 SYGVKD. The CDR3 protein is CAISEVAGSVEQYF. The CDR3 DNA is TGTGCCATCAGTGAGGTGGCAGGTTCGGTCGAGCAGTACTTC.

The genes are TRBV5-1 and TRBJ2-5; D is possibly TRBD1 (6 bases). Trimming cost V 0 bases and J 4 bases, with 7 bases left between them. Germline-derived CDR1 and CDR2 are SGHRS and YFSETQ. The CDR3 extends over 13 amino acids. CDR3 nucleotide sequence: TGCGCCAGCAGCTTGGGAGGGGGAGAGACCCAGTACTTC. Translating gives CASSLGGGETQYF.